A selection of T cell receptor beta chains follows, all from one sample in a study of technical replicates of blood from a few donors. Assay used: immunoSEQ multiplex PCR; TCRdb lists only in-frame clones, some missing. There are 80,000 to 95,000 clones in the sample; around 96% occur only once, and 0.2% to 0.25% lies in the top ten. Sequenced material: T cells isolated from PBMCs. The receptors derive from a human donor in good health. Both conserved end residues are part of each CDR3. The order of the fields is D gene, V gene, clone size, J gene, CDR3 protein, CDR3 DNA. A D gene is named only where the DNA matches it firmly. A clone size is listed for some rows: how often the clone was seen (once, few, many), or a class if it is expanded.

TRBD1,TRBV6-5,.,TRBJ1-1,CASIGQGRVDTEAFF,TGTGCCAGCATCGGACAGGGGAGGGTGGACACTGAAGCTTTCTTT
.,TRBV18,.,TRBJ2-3,CASSPYRDLSDTQYF,TGTGCCAGCTCACCCTATAGGGACTTATCAGATACGCAGTATTTT
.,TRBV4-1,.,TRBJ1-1,CASSQVLNTEAFF,TGCGCCAGCAGCCAAGTATTGAACACTGAAGCTTTCTTT
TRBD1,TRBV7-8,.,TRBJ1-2,CASSSGQGTDGSGYTF,TGTGCCAGCAGCTCGGGACAGGGGACCGACGGAAGCGGCTACACCTTC
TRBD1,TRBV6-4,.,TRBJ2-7,CASSEKTGGYEQYF,TGTGCCAGCAGTGAAAAGACAGGGGGCTACGAGCAGTACTTC
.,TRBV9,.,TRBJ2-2,CASSVGGRVPTGELFF,TGTGCCAGCAGCGTAGGAGGGAGAGTACCCACCGGGGAGCTGTTTTTT
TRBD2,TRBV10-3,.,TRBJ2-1,CAISEGAGGPYNEQFF,TGTGCCATCAGTGAGGGAGCGGGAGGCCCCTACAATGAGCAGTTCTTC
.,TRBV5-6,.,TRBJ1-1,CASSLGSGGYTEAFF,TGTGCCAGCAGCTTGGGCTCAGGTGGTTACACTGAAGCTTTCTTT
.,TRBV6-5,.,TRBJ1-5,CASKPGGGNQPQHF,TGTGCCAGCAAACCCGGTGGGGGGAATCAGCCCCAGCATTTT
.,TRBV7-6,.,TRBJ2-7,CASSLNRGEQYF,TGTGCCAGCAGCTTAAATCGAGGCGAGCAGTACTTC
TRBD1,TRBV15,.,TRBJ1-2,CATSRSTGGYGYTF,TGTGCCACCAGCAGAAGTACAGGGGGGTATGGCTACACCTTC
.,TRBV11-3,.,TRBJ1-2,CASSFGRGSEGYTF,TGTGCCAGCAGCTTCGGTCGAGGATCGGAAGGCTACACCTTC
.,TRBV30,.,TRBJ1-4,CAWSVELASNEKLFF,TGTGCCTGGAGTGTGGAGTTGGCCAGTAATGAAAAACTGTTTTTT
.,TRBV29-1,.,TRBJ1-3,CSVGNRGGSGNTIYF,TGCAGCGTTGGGAATAGGGGTGGGTCTGGAAACACCATATATTTT
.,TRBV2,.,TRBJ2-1,CASSEEVRAQFF,TGTGCCAGCAGTGAAGAGGTGCGGGCGCAGTTCTTC
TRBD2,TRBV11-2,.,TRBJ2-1,CASSLGLAVNDEQFF,TGTGCCAGCAGCTTAGGACTAGCGGTGAACGATGAGCAGTTCTTC
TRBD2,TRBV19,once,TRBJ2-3,CASSITGTSGPHGTQYF,TGTGCCAGTAGTATAACGGGGACTAGCGGGCCCCATGGTACGCAGTATTTT
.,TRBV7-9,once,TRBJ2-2,CASSSTYGKVELFF,TGTGCCAGCAGTAGTACCTATGGTAAAGTGGAGCTGTTTTTT
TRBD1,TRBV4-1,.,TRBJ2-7,CASSQAGQRPYEQYF,TGCGCCAGCAGCCAAGCGGGACAGCGTCCCTACGAGCAGTACTTC
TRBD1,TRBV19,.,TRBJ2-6,CASSNTGDSSGANVLTF,TGTGCCAGTAGTAATACAGGGGATTCCTCTGGGGCCAACGTCCTGACTTTC
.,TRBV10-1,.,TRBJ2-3,CARGRHTDTQYF,TGCGCCAGGGGCCGTCACACAGATACGCAGTATTTT
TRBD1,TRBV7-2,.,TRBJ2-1,CASSRVSGQGNEQFF,TGTGCCAGCAGCCGAGTATCGGGACAGGGCAATGAGCAGTTCTTC
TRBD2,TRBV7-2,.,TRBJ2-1,CASARTSGGHSYNEQFF,TGTGCCAGCGCCAGAACTAGCGGGGGGCACTCCTACAATGAGCAGTTCTTC
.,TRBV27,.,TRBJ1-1,CASSWDHRAEAFF,TGTGCCAGCAGTTGGGATCACAGGGCTGAAGCTTTCTTT
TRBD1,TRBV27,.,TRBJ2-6,CASSLVWQGVNVLTF,TGTGCCAGCAGTTTAGTATGGCAGGGGGTCAACGTCCTGACTTTC
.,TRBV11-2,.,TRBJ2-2,CASSPEVPANTGELFF,TGTGCCAGCAGCCCGGAGGTCCCCGCGAACACCGGGGAGCTGTTTTTT
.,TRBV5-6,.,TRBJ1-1,CASSLRILRGEDTEAFF,TGTGCCAGCAGCTTGCGGATTTTGAGAGGGGAGGACACTGAAGCTTTCTTT
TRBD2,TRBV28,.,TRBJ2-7,CASRTSGRLYEQYF,TGTGCCAGCAGGACTAGCGGGAGACTCTACGAGCAGTACTTC
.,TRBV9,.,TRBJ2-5,CASSVPGAAETQYF,TGTGCCAGCAGCGTGCCGGGAGCGGCGGAGACCCAGTACTTC
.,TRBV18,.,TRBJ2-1,CASSPRQDNEQFF,TGTGCCAGCTCACCACGGCAGGACAATGAGCAGTTCTTC
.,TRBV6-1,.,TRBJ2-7,CASSEYWSSYEQYF,TGTGCCAGCAGTGAATACTGGTCCTCCTACGAGCAGTACTTC
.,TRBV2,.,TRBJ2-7,CASSDQLASYEQYF,TGTGCCAGCAGTGATCAACTAGCCTCCTACGAGCAGTACTTC
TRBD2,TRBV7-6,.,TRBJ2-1,CASSLSTGGRWNEQFF,TGTGCCAGCAGCCTATCCACGGGGGGGCGGTGGAATGAGCAGTTCTTC
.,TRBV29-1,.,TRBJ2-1,CSATIQGSKFTNEQFF,TGCAGCGCCACAATACAGGGCTCCAAGTTTACCAATGAGCAGTTCTTC
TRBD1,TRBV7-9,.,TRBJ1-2,CASSLGQGLYGYTF,TGTGCCAGCAGCTTGGGACAGGGCCTCTATGGCTACACCTTC
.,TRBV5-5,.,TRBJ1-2,CASSLTGSAGYTF,TGTGCCAGCAGCTTGACAGGGTCGGCTGGCTACACCTTC
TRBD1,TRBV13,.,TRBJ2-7,CASSSGQATYEQYF,TGTGCCAGCAGCTCTGGACAGGCCACCTACGAGCAGTACTTC
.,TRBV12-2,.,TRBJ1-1,CASRLDPGGSLLRNTEAFF,TGTGCAAGTCGCTTAGATCCAGGGGGCTCACTACTCCGGAACACTGAAGCTTTCTTT
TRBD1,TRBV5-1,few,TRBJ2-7,CASSRYRGSSYEQYF,TGCGCCAGCAGCCGATACAGGGGTAGCTCCTACGAGCAGTACTTC
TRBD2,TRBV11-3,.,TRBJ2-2,CASSLDSRLAGNTGELFF,TGTGCCAGCAGCTTAGATTCGAGACTAGCGGGGAACACCGGGGAGCTGTTTTTT
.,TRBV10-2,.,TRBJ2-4,CASLAGTSLAKNIQYF,TGCGCCAGCCTGGCGGGGACGAGCTTAGCCAAAAACATTCAGTACTTC
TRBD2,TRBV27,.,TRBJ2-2,CASRASGNTGELFF,TGTGCCAGCAGGGCTAGCGGGAACACCGGGGAGCTGTTTTTT
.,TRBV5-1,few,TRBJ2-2,CASSLTGPNTGELFF,TGCGCCAGCAGCTTGACAGGGCCGAACACCGGGGAGCTGTTTTTT
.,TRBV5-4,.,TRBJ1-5,CASSVTGSNQPQHF,TGTGCCAGCAGCGTTACAGGGAGCAATCAGCCCCAGCATTTT
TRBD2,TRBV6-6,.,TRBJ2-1,CASSYSIERSGVMEFF,TGTGCCAGCAGTTACTCGATAGAGAGGAGCGGGGTGATGGAGTTCTTC
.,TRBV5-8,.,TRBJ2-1,CASSLETSGTPYNEQFF,TGTGCCAGCAGCTTGGAAACATCCGGGACTCCCTACAATGAGCAGTTCTTC
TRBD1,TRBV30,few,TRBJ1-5,CAWSTPNRDRVNQPQHF,TGTGCCTGGAGTACTCCAAACCGGGACAGGGTCAATCAGCCCCAGCATTTT
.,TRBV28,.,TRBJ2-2,CASTLDSNTGELFF,TGTGCCAGCACCCTCGACTCGAACACCGGGGAGCTGTTTTTT
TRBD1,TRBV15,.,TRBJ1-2,CATSRDEGAYYGYTF,TGTGCCACCAGCAGAGACGAGGGGGCTTACTATGGCTACACCTTC
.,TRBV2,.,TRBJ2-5,CASSENRYQETQYF,TGTGCCAGCAGTGAAAACCGGTACCAAGAGACCCAGTACTTC
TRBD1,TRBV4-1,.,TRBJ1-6,CASADWTGENSPLHF,TGCGCCAGCGCTGATTGGACAGGGGAAAATTCACCCCTCCACTTT
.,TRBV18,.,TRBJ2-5,CASSPRNAANQETQYF,TGTGCCAGCTCACCAAGGAACGCGGCTAACCAAGAGACCCAGTACTTC
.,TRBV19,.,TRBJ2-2,CASRTGTTNTGELFF,TGTGCCAGTAGGACCGGGACAACGAACACCGGGGAGCTGTTTTTT